The T cell receptor (beta chain) under discussion was sequenced for a study of Ad26.COV2.S vaccination and SARS-CoV-2 variants. After removal of 5 bases from V and 11 bases from J, the junction contained 10 bases not matched to a gene. The CDR3 is made up of 13 amino acids. The method was immunoSEQ multiplex PCR; TCRdb's version includes in-frame clones alone and lacks a portion of them. Counted here are about 350,000 clones, about 90% occurring once; the ten biggest clones make up about 3.8%. The clonotype comes from a human donor who had recovered from COVID-19. The V and J genes are TRBV12-3 or TRBV12-4 and TRBJ1-1, with 8 nucleotides matching TRBD1. The starting material was peripheral blood, obtained after recovery from COVID-19. As DNA, the CDR3 is TGTGCCAGCAGTACCGGGACAGGAGTGCGCGCTTTCTTT. Translating gives CASSTGTGVRAFF.